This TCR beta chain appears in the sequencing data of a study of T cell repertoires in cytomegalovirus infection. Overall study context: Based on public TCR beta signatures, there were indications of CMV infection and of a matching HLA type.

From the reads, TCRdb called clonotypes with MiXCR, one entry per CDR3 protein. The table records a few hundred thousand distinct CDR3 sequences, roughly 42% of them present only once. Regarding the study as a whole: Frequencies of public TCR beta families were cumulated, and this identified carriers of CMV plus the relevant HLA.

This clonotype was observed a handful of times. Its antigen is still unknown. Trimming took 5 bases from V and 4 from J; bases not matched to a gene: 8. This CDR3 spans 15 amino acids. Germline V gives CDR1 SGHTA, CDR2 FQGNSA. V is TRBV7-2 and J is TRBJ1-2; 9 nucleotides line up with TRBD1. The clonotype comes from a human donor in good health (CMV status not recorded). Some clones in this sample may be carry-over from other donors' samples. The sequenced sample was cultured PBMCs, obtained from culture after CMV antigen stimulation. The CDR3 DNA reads TGTGCCAGCAGCCCAACAGGGGGCCATTTCTATGGCTACACCTTC. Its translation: CASSPTGGHFYGYTF.